This T cell receptor (beta chain) stems from a study of CD8 T cells in Susac syndrome. Random hexamers served to reverse transcribe roughly 0.45 to 1 ug RNA. TCRdb itself ran the immunoSEQ multiplex PCR reads through MiXCR, one entry per CDR3 protein. Here the sample spans 250,000 to 350,000 distinct CDR3 sequences, around 83% being singletons. Only one count was recorded for this clonotype. Germline values: CDR1 SGDLS, CDR2 YYNGEE. Between the trimmed V and J ends, which lost 3 bases and 3 bases, there was a span of 10 bases. CDR3 length equals 13 residues. Sequencing of TCR beta was undertaken in CD8+ and CD4+ T cells derived from blood. TEMRA cells were enriched by FACS, while CD8+ and CD4+ T cells were obtained through a negative isolation that was performed magnetically.

Specimen: CD8+ T cells from PBMCs. The chain is built from TRBV9 and TRBJ2-7; possibly TRBD1 for D (5 bases). The TCR sequence derives from a human donor with multiple sclerosis. CDR3 loop: CASSEGPLYEQYF. The DNA of the CDR3 is TGTGCCAGCAGCGAGGGGCCCCTCTACGAGCAGTACTTC.